Shown below are 25 T cell receptor beta chains from a single sample sequenced in a study of T cells after yellow fever vaccination. One entry per CDR3 protein results from TCRdb running MiXCR on the 5' RACE reads. The sample has about 350,000 distinct CDR3 sequences, 4.1% seen once. Source: PBMCs, taken 5 days after the yellow fever booster vaccination. These receptors were obtained from a man between 18 and 35 years old who received the YFV17D yellow fever vaccine.

This clonotype was recorded many times. The rearrangement joins TRBV6-2 or TRBV6-3 to TRBJ1-5; possibly TRBD1 for D (5 bases). Trimming shortened V by 2 bases and J by 4 bases, and 12 bases separated the two germline ends. CDR1 is MNHEY and CDR2 is SVGEGT in the germline V gene. The CDR3 is made up of 15 amino acids. The CDR3 here is CASSYLGVRNQPQHF. The CDR3 bases are TGTGCCAGCAGTTACCTGGGGGTCAGGAATCAGCCCCAGCATTTT.

This clonotype was recorded at least ten times. For the CDR3, the DNA is TGCAGTGCTAGAGGACCCCCCGCATATGAGACCCAGTACTTC. Protein product: CSARGPPAYETQYF. The chain couples TRBV20-1 to TRBJ2-5; D not certain. V was trimmed by 1 base and J by 5 bases, leaving 14 bases between them. In germline, CDR1 is DFQATT, CDR2 SNEGSKA (reference sequence). This CDR3 has 14 amino acids.

This clonotype was counted at least ten times. In DNA form, the CDR3 reads TGCAGTGCTTTGACTAGCGGGTGGGGGATGGCCACAGATACGCAGTATTTT. It codes for CSALTSGWGMATDTQYF. The chain is built from TRBV20-1 and TRBJ2-3; 10 nucleotides agree with TRBD2. Germline V gives CDR1 DFQATT, CDR2 SNEGSKA (reference sequence). The ends lost 5 bases at V and 2 bases at J; junction bases unmatched: 13. This CDR3 contains 17 residues.

The chain joins TRBV12-3 or TRBV12-4 to TRBJ1-4, with TRBD1 matching 8 bases. J was trimmed by 8 bases and V by 6 bases; bases with no gene match: 5. The CDR3 extends over 13 amino acids. CDR3 sequence reads: CASRGTGGEKLFF. The CDR3 nucleotides read TGTGCCAGCAGAGGGACAGGTGGCGAAAAACTGTTTTTT.

This rearrangement joins TRBV7-3 to TRBJ2-1; D is possibly TRBD1 (6 bases). In germline, CDR1 is SGHTA, CDR2 FQGTGA. V was clipped by 2 bases and J by 8 bases, with 19 bases between them. The length of the CDR3 is 16 residues. The CDR3 coding sequence is TGTGCCAGCAGCTTACATCCGACAGGATCGGCGGATGAGCAGTTCTTC. Translation: CASSLHPTGSADEQFF.

This clonotype was counted between two and nine times. V gene TRBV7-9 combines with J gene TRBJ2-7; 10 bases align to TRBD1. Germline-derived CDR1 and CDR2 are SEHNR and FQNEAQ (reference sequence). J gave up 4 bases and V 5 bases, and 8 bases lay outside the gene matches. The CDR3 consists of 15 residues. CDR3 nucleotide sequence: TGTGCCAGCAGCCCCCGACAGGGGGCAGGATACGAGCAGTACTTC. Translated: CASSPRQGAGYEQYF.

V gene TRBV5-1 combines with J gene TRBJ2-1, with 9 positions matching TRBD1. The length of the CDR3 is 13 residues. The V and J ends lost 6 bases and 6 bases, in that order; junction bases with no gene match: 4. Per the germline V gene, CDR1 is SGHRS and CDR2 is YFSETQ. The CDR3: CASKTGGGNEQFF. DNA for the CDR3: TGCGCCAGCAAGACAGGGGGTGGCAATGAGCAGTTCTTC. The full variable domain, its missing parts supplied by reference TRBV5-1 and TRBJ2-1, is KAGVTQTPRYLIKTRGQQVTLSCSPISGHRSVSWYQQTPGQGLQFLFEYFSETQRNKGNFPGRFSGRQFSNSRSEMNVSTLELGDSALYLCASKTGGGNEQFFGPGTRLTVL.

This clonotype was seen only a few times. The rearrangement links TRBV5-1 to TRBJ2-7, with D possibly called TRBD1 or TRBD2 (6 bases each). Per the germline V gene, CDR1 is SGHRS and CDR2 is YFSETQ. This CDR3 is built from 14 residues. Trimming cost V 5 bases and J 2 bases, with 14 bases left between them. In DNA, the CDR3 is TGCGCCAGCAGTTCCGGGGGCCAAACCTACGAGCAGTACTTC. Residues: CASSSGGQTYEQYF.

This clonotype occurred many times. The chain combines TRBV7-8 with TRBJ2-5; either TRBD1 or TRBD2 may supply D (5 bases each). The CDR3 sequence is 14 residues long. CDR1 and CDR2 from the germline V gene are SGHVS and FQNEAQ. V was clipped by 5 bases and J by 5 bases, with 15 bases between them. CDR3 sequence: CASSPVGPDETQYF. CDR3 nucleotides: TGTGCCAGCAGCCCAGTGGGACCGGATGAGACCCAGTACTTC.

In this sample, this clonotype turned up a few times. The chain joins TRBV7-2 to TRBJ1-2; D call uncertain. V was clipped by 1 base and J by 9 bases, with 9 bases between them. This CDR3 comprises 12 residues. The germline V gene encodes CDR1 SGHTA and CDR2 FQGNSA. The CDR3, as DNA: TGTGCCAGCAGCTTAGAGGTCAGGCGCTACACCTTC. Residues: CASSLEVRRYTF.

This clonotype has ten or more counts. The V gene is TRBV7-2, the J gene TRBJ1-6, with TRBD1 matching 7 bases. Germline CDR1 SGHTA, CDR2 FQGNSA. The V and J ends lost 5 bases and 12 bases, in that order; junction bases with no gene match: 7. The CDR3 runs to 13 residues. The CDR3 DNA sequence: TGTGCCAGCAGCATGGCAGGGGGTGGACCCCTCCACTTT. It is translated as CASSMAGGGPLHF.

In its sample, this clonotype was seen many times. J is TRBJ2-2 and V is TRBV12-3 or TRBV12-4; D gene uncertain. V lost 9 bases, J lost 6 bases, and 8 bases lay in between. The CDR3 has 11 amino acids. CDR3 region: CASGLAGELFF. CDR3 coding DNA: TGTGCCAGTGGGTTGGCCGGGGAGCTGTTTTTT.

This clonotype was detected a few times. The V gene is TRBV12-5, the J gene TRBJ2-7; TRBD1 matches 9 bases. Germline values: CDR1 LGHNT, CDR2 FRNRAP. With V trimmed by 0 bases and J by 3 bases, 3 bases remained unmatched. The CDR3 contains 15 residues. In DNA form, the CDR3 reads TGTGCTAGTGGTTTGGTGGGACAGGGAAACTACGAGCAGTACGTC. This translates into CASGLVGQGNYEQYV.

At least ten counts were recorded for this clonotype. The chain joins TRBV9 to TRBJ2-7, with D hard to call. The CDR3 has 13 residues. Germline CDR1 and CDR2: SGDLS and YYNGEE. The germline V and J ends were trimmed by 3 bases and 1 base, with 8 bases remaining between them. The CDR3 coding sequence is TGTGCCAGCAGCGAACATGGGTCCTACGAGCAGTACTTC. Translation: CASSEHGSYEQYF.

This clonotype was recorded at least ten times. The CDR3 region is CASSLWQGAESPLHF. The CDR3 coding sequence is TGCGCCAGCAGCTTGTGGCAGGGGGCGGAATCACCCCTCCACTTT. V gene TRBV5-1 combines with J gene TRBJ1-6; 8 nucleotides line up with TRBD1. The ends lost 1 base at V and 10 bases at J; junction bases unmatched: 7. Germline CDR1 is SGHRS and CDR2 is YFSETQ. The CDR3 extends over 15 amino acids.

This clonotype showed up just a few times. The chain is built from TRBV5-1 and TRBJ1-1; no clear D gene. This CDR3 has 14 amino acids. The germline CDR1 and CDR2 sequences are SGHRS and YFSETQ. Trimming removed 4 bases from V and 0 bases from J, with 10 bases in between. The CDR3 loop reads CASSATRVNTEAFF. In DNA form, the CDR3 reads TGCGCCAGCAGCGCTACAAGGGTGAACACTGAAGCTTTCTTT.

This chain connects TRBV7-6 to TRBJ1-5; D is unresolved. Germline V gene sequence: CDR1 SGHVS, CDR2 FNYEAQ. The CDR3 totals 12 residues. V shed 5 bases and J shed 7 bases, with 9 bases lying between them. The CDR3 DNA sequence: TGTGCCAGCAGCACCAGTGGGCAGCCCCAGCATTTT. Residues: CASSTSGQPQHF. Full variable domain (missing parts from reference TRBV7-6 and TRBJ1-5): GAGVSQSPRYKVTKRGQDVALRCDPISGHVSLYWYRQALGQGPEFLTYFNYEAQQDKSGLPNDRFSAERPEGSISTLTIQRTEQRDSAMYRCASSTSGQPQHFGDGTRLSIL.

This clonotype was recorded a few times. This rearrangement joins TRBV4-1 to TRBJ1-5, with D uncertain. The CDR3 has 14 amino acids. V dropped 3 bases and J dropped 1 base, with 7 bases sitting between them. Germline lookup yields CDR1 MGHRA and CDR2 YSYEKL. CDR3 DNA sequence: TGCGCCAGCAGCCAGGCAGGAAGCAATCAGCCCCAGCATTTT. Translation: CASSQAGSNQPQHF.

The chain has TRBV7-6 and TRBJ2-2; 8 positions agree with TRBD2. CDR1 is SGHVS and CDR2 is FNYEAQ in the germline V gene. Germline trimming cut 6 bases from V and 6 bases from J; bases unmatched to any gene: 6. The CDR3 extends over 14 amino acids. DNA for the CDR3: TGTGCCAGCAGGATAGCGGGGTTCGCCGGGGAGCTGTTTTTT. It is translated as CASRIAGFAGELFF.

This clonotype came up a few times. V usage is TRBV4-3 and J usage is TRBJ1-3, with TRBD1 as a possible D gene (6 bases). Trimming removed 4 bases at V and 0 bases at J, with 10 bases between. Germline CDR1 reads LGHNA; CDR2 reads YSLEER. This CDR3 has 15 residues. The DNA for the CDR3 is TGCGCCAGCAGCCGGTCAGGGGTCTCTGGAAACACCATATATTTT. Translating gives CASSRSGVSGNTIYF.

This clonotype was seen a few times. The chain uses TRBV4-1 and TRBJ2-1; TRBD1 matches 7 bases. The V gene's germline CDR1 is MGHRA and CDR2 YSYEKL. The CDR3 extends over 13 amino acids. V dropped 6 bases and J dropped 3; count of bases not matched to a gene: 2. CDR3 in amino acids: CASSNRGYNEQFF. CDR3 nucleotides: TGCGCCAGCAGTAACAGGGGCTACAATGAGCAGTTCTTC.

This clonotype has only a few counts. This chain uses TRBV7-2 with TRBJ2-1; 10 bases are a match to TRBD2. The CDR3 is 16 amino acids. V lost 5 bases, J lost 6 bases, and 10 bases stayed unmatched. Per germline, CDR1 SGHTA and CDR2 FQGNSA. The CDR3 nucleotides are TGTGCCAGCAGCCCGCCGGGACTAGCGCTAGTCAATGAGCAGTTCTTC. Protein product: CASSPPGLALVNEQFF.

There are many counts of this clonotype. J is TRBJ1-5 and V is TRBV15, with 7 nucleotides matching TRBD1. The CDR3 totals 14 residues. V was pared by 7 bases and J by 0 bases, with 3 bases of the junction left unmatched. Germline V lookup: CDR1 LNHNV, CDR2 YYDKDF (reference sequence). DNA for the CDR3: TGTGCCACCACCCAGGGGGATAGCAATCAGCCCCAGCATTTT. This encodes CATTQGDSNQPQHF.

This clonotype has a count of ten or more. V usage is TRBV7-2 and J usage is TRBJ1-2; the D is unclear. V dropped 0 bases and J dropped 1 base, with 3 bases sitting between them. CDR3 length equals 13 residues. The germline gives CDR1 SGHTA, CDR2 FQGNSA. The CDR3 spells CASSLALNYGYTF. CDR3 in DNA: TGTGCCAGCAGCTTAGCCCTTAACTATGGCTACACCTTC. Combining the CDR3 with reference TRBV7-2 and TRBJ1-2 gives the whole variable domain GAGVSQSPSNKVTEKGKDVELRCDPISGHTALYWYRQSLGQGLEFLIYFQGNSAPDKSGLPSDRFSAERTGGSVSTLTIQRTQQEDSAVYLCASSLALNYGYTFGSGTRLTVV.

This chain uses TRBV27 with TRBJ2-5, with a possible D match to TRBD2 (5 bases). CDR1 and CDR2 from the germline V gene are MNHEY and SMNVEV (reference sequence). CDR3 length: 13 residues. The V and J ends lost 3 bases and 5 bases respectively, with 10 bases between them. This CDR3 is CASSLVAWETQYF. In DNA, the CDR3 is TGTGCCAGCAGTTTGGTAGCGTGGGAGACCCAGTACTTC.